This TCR beta chain emerged from a study of blood T cell repertoires in COVID-19. The wider study: Samples taken during acute and convalescent COVID-19 were collected in the United States, Italy and Spain. In each case, the material was cDNA or gDNA derived from T cells, B-cell-depleted T cells, or PBMCs.

This CDR3 spans 13 amino acids. From germline, CDR1 is SGDLS and CDR2 YYNGEE. The V end lost 5 bases, the J end lost 5 bases, and 13 bases lay between the germline ends. Per the study methods: Cell counts per sample came from amplifying reference gene primers. Some clones are missing from TCRdb's copy, which holds only in-frame ones; the method was immunoSEQ multiplex PCR. V, J and clone size derive from that table, while D and trimming were established from the DNA sequence. The sample shows 300,000 or so clones, about 87% of them seen only once. This receptor was taken from a middle-aged woman with acute or convalescent COVID-19. The sample taken for sequencing was peripheral blood. The V and J genes are TRBV9 and TRBJ2-5; D gene unclear. The CDR3 nucleotides read TGTGCCAGCAGTGCCCCCGGGTTTGAGACCCAGTACTTC. Amino acid sequence: CASSAPGFETQYF.